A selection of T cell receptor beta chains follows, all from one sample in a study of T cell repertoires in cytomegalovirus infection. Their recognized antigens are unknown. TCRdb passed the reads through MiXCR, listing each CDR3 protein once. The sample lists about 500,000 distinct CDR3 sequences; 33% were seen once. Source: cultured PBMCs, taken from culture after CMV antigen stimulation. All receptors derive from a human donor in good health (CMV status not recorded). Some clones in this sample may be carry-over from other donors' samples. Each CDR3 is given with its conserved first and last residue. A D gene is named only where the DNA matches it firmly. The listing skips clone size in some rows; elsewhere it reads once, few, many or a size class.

TGTGCCAGCAGAACCGGGACAGGGAGTTTCCATGAGCAGTTCTTC	CASRTGTGSFHEQFF	TRBD1	TRBJ2-1	NA	TRBV6-2/TRBV6-3
TGCAGTGCTAGAGATTGGGCAGGGGGCACGAATGAGCAGTTCTTC	CSARDWAGGTNEQFF	TRBD1	TRBJ2-1	NA	TRBV20-1
TGTGCCAGCAGCGTAGACGTCAGCTCCAGCGAAGCTTTCTTT	CASSVDVSSSEAFF	NA	TRBJ1-1	few	TRBV9
TGTGCCAGCAGCTTTCATGAAGACTATGGCTACACCTTC	CASSFHEDYGYTF	NA	TRBJ1-2	NA	TRBV11-2
TGTGCCAGCACCTCCTCGCCGGGGCAGGGGGGGCTTCAGCCCCAGCATTTT	CASTSSPGQGGLQPQHF	TRBD1	TRBJ1-5	once	TRBV6-2/TRBV6-3
TGTGCCAGCGCCTCCCCGGGTGCGGGAGTAGCTTTTGAGCAGTTCTTC	CASASPGAGVAFEQFF	TRBD2	TRBJ2-1	once	TRBV7-2
TGTGCCAGCAGCTTAGCCCCAGCGGGGGCAACCGGCACAGATACGCAGTATTTT	CASSLAPAGATGTDTQYF	TRBD2	TRBJ2-3	many	TRBV7-2
TGTGCCAGCAGCCCTCCGGGGTGGGGCACTGAAGCTTTCTTT	CASSPPGWGTEAFF	NA	TRBJ1-1	NA	TRBV28
TGTGCCAGCAGCTTAACCGGGGGGAGCTCCTACAATGAGCAGTTCTTC	CASSLTGGSSYNEQFF	TRBD2	TRBJ2-1	few	TRBV7-3
TGTGCCATGGGAAGGACCGCTAGCACAGATACGCAGTATTTT	CAMGRTASTDTQYF	NA	TRBJ2-3	NA	TRBV10-3
TGTGCCAGCAGCTTAGTGGACGGGACTAGCACAGATACGCAGTATTTT	CASSLVDGTSTDTQYF	NA	TRBJ2-3	few	TRBV11-2
TGTGCCACCAGCACTCCAGGGGGAGTAGTGAATGAGCAGTTCTTC	CATSTPGGVVNEQFF	TRBD1	TRBJ2-1	NA	TRBV15
TGTGCCAGCAGCTTAGCGGGGCACTTACAAGAGACCCAGTACTTC	CASSLAGHLQETQYF	NA	TRBJ2-5	NA	TRBV7-2
TGTGCCAGCTCGAACAACAGGGGGCAACTTTCCTACAATGAGCAGTTCTTC	CASSNNRGQLSYNEQFF	TRBD1	TRBJ2-1	NA	TRBV6-2/TRBV6-3
TGTGCCAGCAGCTCGGACCCAGGCTCTGGAAACACCATATATTTT	CASSSDPGSGNTIYF	NA	TRBJ1-3	NA	TRBV7-2
TGTGCCAGCAGTTACAGTTTGGGACTCTCCTACGAGCAGTACTTC	CASSYSLGLSYEQYF	NA	TRBJ2-7	NA	TRBV6-2/TRBV6-3
TGTGCCAGCAGCTTAGGTGTGGCAAACAATGAGCAGTTCTTC	CASSLGVANNEQFF	NA	TRBJ2-1	NA	TRBV11-1
TGTGCCACCAGCAGGCCGTGGCAGCCCCAGCATTTT	CATSRPWQPQHF	NA	TRBJ1-5	few	TRBV15
TGTGCCAGCAGTTTAGCGGGACCCATCACAGATACGCAGTATTTT	CASSLAGPITDTQYF	NA	TRBJ2-3	NA	TRBV27
TGTGCCAGTAGTACCCGGGACAGGGGTTCTCAGCCCCAGCATTTT	CASSTRDRGSQPQHF	TRBD1	TRBJ1-5	NA	TRBV19
TGTGCCAGTAGTGCCACAGGGATGTGGAACACTGAAGCTTTCTTT	CASSATGMWNTEAFF	NA	TRBJ1-1	NA	TRBV19
TGTGCCAGCAGTGATAGCGGGGGGTCCTACAATGAGCAGTTCTTC	CASSDSGGSYNEQFF	TRBD2	TRBJ2-1	few	TRBV2
TGTGCCAGCAGCCACCTAGCGGGAGGGCCCGCAGATACGCAGTATTTT	CASSHLAGGPADTQYF	TRBD2	TRBJ2-3	few	TRBV14
TGTGCCAGCACCTTCGGCAGGGGCACAGATACGCAGTATTTT	CASTFGRGTDTQYF	NA	TRBJ2-3	few	TRBV12-3/TRBV12-4
TGTGCCAGCAGCGGAACTACCTACGAGCAGTACTTC	CASSGTTYEQYF	NA	TRBJ2-7	NA	TRBV6-2/TRBV6-3
TGTGCCAGCAGCCAAGAAGAAAGTGGGCTCTACAATGAGCAGTTCTTC	CASSQEESGLYNEQFF	NA	TRBJ2-1	NA	TRBV4-2
TGTGCCATCACCGGACAGGGTTCCAATGAGCAGTTCTTC	CAITGQGSNEQFF	TRBD1	TRBJ2-1	NA	TRBV10-3
TGTGCCAGCATCCGAGCGGGAGGGTCCTACGAGCAGTACTTC	CASIRAGGSYEQYF	TRBD2	TRBJ2-7	NA	TRBV6-1
TGTGCCAGCAGTATCTTACAGGGGGGAGAGACCCAGTACTTC	CASSILQGGETQYF	TRBD1	TRBJ2-5	NA	TRBV12-3/TRBV12-4
TGTGCCAGTCAGCTAGGGGGCTCGGCTAATGAAAAACTGTTTTTT	CASQLGGSANEKLFF	TRBD1	TRBJ1-4	few	TRBV2
TGTGCCAGCAGCTTAGCCGCCAGAATGAACACTGAAGCTTTCTTT	CASSLAARMNTEAFF	NA	TRBJ1-1	many	TRBV7-2
TGTGCCAGTAGTATAGGCCAACCTTCTGGAAACACCATATATTTT	CASSIGQPSGNTIYF	NA	TRBJ1-3	NA	TRBV19
TGTGCCAGCAGCAACTCCGCCCGGGGGGGTGAGCAGTTCTTC	CASSNSARGGEQFF	TRBD2	TRBJ2-1	few	TRBV7-2
TGTGCCAGCTGCAAGAGGCGACTAGCGGACCGCACAGATACGCAGTATTTT	CASCKRRLADRTDTQYF	TRBD2	TRBJ2-3	NA	TRBV6-2/TRBV6-3
TGTGCCAGTAGTATAAAGGTGGAAACTGAAGCTTTCTTT	CASSIKVETEAFF	NA	TRBJ1-1	few	TRBV19
TGTGCCAGCAGCTTGATGGCGGGAGCGGCCAATGAGCAGTTCTTC	CASSLMAGAANEQFF	TRBD2	TRBJ2-1	NA	TRBV11-2
TGTGCCAGCAGCCGAGCTCCTTTCACAGGCATGGGGCAGTACTTC	CASSRAPFTGMGQYF	NA	TRBJ2-7	many	TRBV7-2
TGCGCCAGCAGCCCGGTAGGGCAGGGAGTAGATACGCAGTATTTT	CASSPVGQGVDTQYF	NA	TRBJ2-3	NA	TRBV5-1
TGTGCCACCAGTGATCAGGGGCCTAACTATGGCTACACCTTC	CATSDQGPNYGYTF	NA	TRBJ1-2	NA	TRBV24-1
TGTGCCAGCAGCTTCGGACAGGGGGATACCTATGGCTACACCTTC	CASSFGQGDTYGYTF	TRBD1	TRBJ1-2	NA	TRBV7-2
TGTGCCAGCAGCATATCCGGGACTAGCGGGAGGGCCAAACAGACCCAGTACTTC	CASSISGTSGRAKQTQYF	TRBD2	TRBJ2-5	few	TRBV7-9
TGTGCCAGCACCCCCTCCGGACTAGGATCGAATGAGCAGTTCTTC	CASTPSGLGSNEQFF	TRBD2	TRBJ2-1	few	TRBV6-1
TGTGCCAGCAGCCTAGCCCTTGGGCGCCAAGAGACCCAGTACTTC	CASSLALGRQETQYF	NA	TRBJ2-5	NA	TRBV7-9
TGTGCCAGCAGCCTAGGACTAGCGGGCAGCAATGAGCAGTTCTTC	CASSLGLAGSNEQFF	TRBD2	TRBJ2-1	NA	TRBV7-8
TGTGCCAGCAGCTTCGGGCTGGGTAGGGGGACCCAGTACTTC	CASSFGLGRGTQYF	NA	TRBJ2-5	NA	TRBV12-3/TRBV12-4
TGCGCCAGCAGCCATGAGTGGGGGGCCAATGAGCAGTTCTTC	CASSHEWGANEQFF	NA	TRBJ2-1	NA	TRBV4-1
TGTGCCAGCAGTTACCGGGGACGGTGGAACACTGAAGCTTTCTTT	CASSYRGRWNTEAFF	NA	TRBJ1-1	NA	TRBV6-2/TRBV6-3